Described below is a single T cell receptor (beta chain) sequence and its context. This clone's antigen is unknown. Base qualities are not at hand, and no much larger clone is one base apart. Separate from the roughly 660-subject first cohort, the validation cohort of about 110 subjects was the group to which the donors belonged. There are 18 amino acids in the CDR3, from cysteine to phenylalanine inclusive. Of the read, only the CDR3 DNA is kept; its 54 bases are in frame from base 1. The CDR1 and CDR2 encoded by the germline V gene are SGHTA and FQGTGA. V ends up 0 bases short and J 3 bases short, with an unmatched junction base count of 7. Receptor amplification or capture employed the immunoSEQ multiplex PCR assay. As for the original processing: To diagnose cytomegalovirus status from the catalog of TCR beta chain sequences, a statistical classification framework was built. TCRdb's version of the immuneACCESS table is confined to in-frame rearrangements and falls short of the full clone set. An unresolved V gene accounts for under half of the shortfall where checked; the remainder is of unknown origin. The DNA gave D and trimming, while V, J and clone size come from that table. The sample table contains 55,000 to 65,000 clones; only one count was recorded for under 95% of them. Roughly 1% of the sample rests with the top ten.

The sample originates from a study of cytomegalovirus exposure and HLA in healthy donors (dated by TCRdb to 2015 to 2018). For context, the study as a whole: According to a later analysis, the roughly 130 validation repertoires were produced on the same platform as the 666 repertoires of the first cohort. The study was designed to test whether signatures of past pathogen exposure could be identified by cataloging public T cell receptors. A separate validation cohort of over 95 different subjects was used in addition to the roughly 620-subject first cohort. High-throughput TCR immunosequencing, statistical association of individual TCRs with disease status, and machine learning were combined to predict cytomegalovirus infection status.

Beyond this particular receptor, the publication reports: In a later analysis, TCRs clustered in the first cohort were found to also tend to co-occur in the roughly 130 validation repertoires, with 85% to 95% of cluster scores above 0. While some public TCRs were present in many individuals, most TCR sequences turned up only very rarely across donors. The classifier was reported to diagnose cytomegalovirus status with high specificity and sensitivity in both the original cohort and the validation cohort. Three of the identified cytomegalovirus-associated TCR beta chains were confirmed in vitro to be specific for cytomegalovirus antigens. The study listed 150 to 200 TCR beta chains as associated with cytomegalovirus. A later analysis had no HLA typing for the validation cohort, so co-occurrence there was scored across all 130 or so repertoires. The authors suggested that the approach could potentially be extended to other disease states and immunological phenotypes.

Material for sequencing was PBMCs. The receptor's source is a man between 18 and 35 years old in good health and CMV-seronegative. The chain links TRBV7-3 with TRBJ2-6, and 8 junction bases match TRBD2. The nucleotides are TGTGCCAGCAGCTTAACAGGTGCGGGAGGTGGTGGGGCCAACGTCCTGACTTTC. The translation is CASSLTGAGGGGANVLTF.